This T cell receptor (beta chain) was identified in a study of T cells after yellow fever vaccination. Each CDR3 protein gets one entry after TCRdb re-called the 5' RACE reads with MiXCR. The table includes over 110,000 distinct CDR3 sequences, more than 6% detected once. This clonotype was observed at least ten times. The source is a young man who received the YFV17D yellow fever vaccine. Sequences were derived from CD4+ T cells sorted from PBMCs, sampled 5 days after the yellow fever booster vaccination.

In DNA form, the CDR3 reads TGCAGTCCCAAAGGGACTAGCGTGTACAATGAGCAGTTCTTC. It specifies CSPKGTSVYNEQFF. J is TRBJ2-1 and V is TRBV20-1; TRBD2 matches 10 bases. Germline V gives CDR1 DFQATT, CDR2 SNEGSKA (reference sequence). The CDR3 runs 14 residues. J gave up 4 bases and V 8 bases, and 8 bases lay outside the gene matches.